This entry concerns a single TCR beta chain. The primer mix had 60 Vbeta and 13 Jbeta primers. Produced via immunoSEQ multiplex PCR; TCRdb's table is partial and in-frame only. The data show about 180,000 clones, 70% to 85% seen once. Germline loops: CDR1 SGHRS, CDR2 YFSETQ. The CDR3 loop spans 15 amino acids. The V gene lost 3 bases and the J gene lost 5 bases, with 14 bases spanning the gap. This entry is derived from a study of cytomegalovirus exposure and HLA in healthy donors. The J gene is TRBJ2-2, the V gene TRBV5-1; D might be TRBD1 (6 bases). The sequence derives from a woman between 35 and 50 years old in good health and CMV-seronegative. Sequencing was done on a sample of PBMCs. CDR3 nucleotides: TGCGCCAGCAGCTCTTCGACAGGCGTAACCGGGGAGCTGTTTTTT. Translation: CASSSSTGVTGELFF.